This T cell receptor beta chain was sequenced in a study of regulatory T cells in long-lasting Graves disease. Study at large: Treatment with antithyroid drugs for over 5 years, together with positive TSH receptor antibodies, meant persistent Graves' disease.

In its sample, this clonotype was seen a few times. What it binds is not known. HTBI primers from iRepertoire and Arm-PCR of CDR3 regions yielded the TCR beta libraries. TCRdb reprocessed the multiplex PCR reads via MiXCR and lists one record per CDR3 protein. The sample contains 400,000 to 500,000 distinct CDR3 sequences, more than 20% of which appear only once. General study points: Having only a small sample size may have limited accuracy. Persistent disease was characterized by preferential usage of TRBV28, TRBJ1-2 and TRBJ2-5.

CDR1 and CDR2 from the germline V gene are SGHTA and FQGNSA. V lost 3 bases, J lost 8 bases, and 14 bases lay in between. This CDR3 spans 14 amino acids. The time point here: persistent/refractory GD, antithyroid drugs over 5 years with positive TRAb. With RNA extracted from PBMCs as input, the TCR library was made. A volume of approximately 8.4 milliliters of peripheral blood was collected in EDTA tubes. The genes are TRBV7-2 and TRBJ1-5, with D possibly being TRBD1 (5 bases). Source: peripheral blood mononuclear cells (PBMCs), taken when the disease was refractory, from a patient treated with antithyroid drugs. This receptor was obtained from a female donor with Graves disease. This CDR3 is CASSFFGGMEPQHF. For the CDR3, the DNA is TGTGCCAGCAGCTTTTTTGGGGGAATGGAGCCCCAGCATTTT.